This T cell receptor (beta chain) derives from a study of metastatic and nonmetastatic thyroid tumors. Study as a whole: Samples came from malignant and benign thyroid patients, and repertoires were compared across blood and tumor or nodule tissue.

The V gene's germline CDR1 is LNHDA and CDR2 SQIVND (reference sequence). The CDR3 spans 16 residues. V lost 5 bases, J lost 7 bases, and 10 bases stayed unmatched. The study, taken as a whole, reports: A significant increase in TCR beta diversity was reportedly seen in malignant thyroid tumors relative to benign nodules, in blood and tumor.

Among the patients, none had received any treatment before thyroid surgery. TCRdb re-called clones via MiXCR from the PCR reads. The sample gives tens of thousands of clones, approximately 4.1% of which show up once; about 9.8% is in the top ten. This clone occurred many times. The target antigen is unknown. The sequence was collected from a female donor with papillary thyroid cancer or a benign thyroid nodule (not recorded which). Some clones in this sample may be carry-over from other donors' samples. The specimen sequenced was blood. This chain joins TRBV19 and TRBJ2-1; 11 bases match TRBD2. The CDR3: CASSARLAGISNEQFF. The CDR3, as DNA: TGTGCCAGTAGTGCCCGACTAGCGGGGATATCTAATGAGCAGTTCTTC.